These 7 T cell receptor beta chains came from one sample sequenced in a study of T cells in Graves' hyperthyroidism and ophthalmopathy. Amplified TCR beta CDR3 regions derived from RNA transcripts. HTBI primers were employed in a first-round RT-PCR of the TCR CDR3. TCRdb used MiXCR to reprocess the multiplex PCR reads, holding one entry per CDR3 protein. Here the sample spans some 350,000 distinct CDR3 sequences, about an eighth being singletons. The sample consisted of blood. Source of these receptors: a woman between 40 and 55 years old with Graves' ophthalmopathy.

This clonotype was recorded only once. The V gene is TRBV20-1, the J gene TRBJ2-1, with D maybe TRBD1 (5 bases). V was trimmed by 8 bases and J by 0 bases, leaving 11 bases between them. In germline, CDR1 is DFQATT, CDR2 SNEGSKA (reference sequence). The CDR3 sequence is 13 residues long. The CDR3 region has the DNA TGCAGTCTGCAGGGAAGCTCCTACAATGAGCAGTTCTTC. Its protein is CSLQGSSYNEQFF.

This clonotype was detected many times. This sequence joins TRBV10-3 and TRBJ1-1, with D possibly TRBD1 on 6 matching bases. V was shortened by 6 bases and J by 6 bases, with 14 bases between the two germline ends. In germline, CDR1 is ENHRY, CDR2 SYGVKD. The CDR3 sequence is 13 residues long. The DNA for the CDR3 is TGTGCCATCAGCGAATTACAGGGCTCTGAAGCTTTCTTT. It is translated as CAISELQGSEAFF.

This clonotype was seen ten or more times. The CDR3 loop reads CSARDRAAGPYEQYF. In DNA form, the CDR3 reads TGCAGTGCTAGAGATCGAGCAGCGGGGCCCTACGAGCAGTACTTC. The V call is TRBV20-1, the J call TRBJ2-7; 7 bases agree with TRBD2. V lost 0 bases, J lost 2 bases, and 7 bases stayed unmatched. Germline V gives CDR1 DFQATT, CDR2 SNEGSKA (reference sequence). CDR3 length: 15 amino acids.

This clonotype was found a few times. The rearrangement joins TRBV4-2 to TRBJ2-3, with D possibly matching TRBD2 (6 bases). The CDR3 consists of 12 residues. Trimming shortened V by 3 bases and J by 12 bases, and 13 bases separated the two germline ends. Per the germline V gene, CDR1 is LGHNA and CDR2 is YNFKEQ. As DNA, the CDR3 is TGTGCCAGCAGCCAGGAGGTAGCGGTACAGTATTTT. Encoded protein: CASSQEVAVQYF.

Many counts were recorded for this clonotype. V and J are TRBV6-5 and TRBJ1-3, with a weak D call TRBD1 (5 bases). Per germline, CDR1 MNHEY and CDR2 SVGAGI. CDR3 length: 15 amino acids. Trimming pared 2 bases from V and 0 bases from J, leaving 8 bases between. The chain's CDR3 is CASSYQGLSGNTIYF. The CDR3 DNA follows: TGTGCCAGCAGTTACCAGGGCCTCTCTGGAAACACCATATATTTT.

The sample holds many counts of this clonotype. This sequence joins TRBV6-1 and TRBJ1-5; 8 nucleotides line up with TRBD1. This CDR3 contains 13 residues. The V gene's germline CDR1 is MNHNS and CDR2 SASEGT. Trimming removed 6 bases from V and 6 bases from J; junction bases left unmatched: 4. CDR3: CASRAGGLQPQHF. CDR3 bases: TGTGCCAGCAGAGCAGGGGGCCTTCAGCCCCAGCATTTT.

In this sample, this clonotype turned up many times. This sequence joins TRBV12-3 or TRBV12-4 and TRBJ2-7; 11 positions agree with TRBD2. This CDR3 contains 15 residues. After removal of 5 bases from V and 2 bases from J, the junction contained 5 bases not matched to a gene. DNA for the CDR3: TGTGCCAGCAGTGAGGGACTAGCGGTAACCTACGAGCAGTACTTC. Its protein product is CASSEGLAVTYEQYF.